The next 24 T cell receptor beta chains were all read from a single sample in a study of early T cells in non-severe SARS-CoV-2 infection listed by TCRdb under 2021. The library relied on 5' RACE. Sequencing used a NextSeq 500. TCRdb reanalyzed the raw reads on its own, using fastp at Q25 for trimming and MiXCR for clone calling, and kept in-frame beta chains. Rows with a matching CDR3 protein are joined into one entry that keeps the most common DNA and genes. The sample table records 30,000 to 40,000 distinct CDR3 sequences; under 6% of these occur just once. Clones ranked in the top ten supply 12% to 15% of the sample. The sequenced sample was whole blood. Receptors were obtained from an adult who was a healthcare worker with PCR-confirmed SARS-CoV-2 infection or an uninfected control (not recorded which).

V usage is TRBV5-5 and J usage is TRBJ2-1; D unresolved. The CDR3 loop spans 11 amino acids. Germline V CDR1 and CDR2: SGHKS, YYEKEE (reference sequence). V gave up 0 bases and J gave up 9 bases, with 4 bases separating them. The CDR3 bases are TGTGCCAGCAGCTTGGGGTCTGAGCAGTTCTTC. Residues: CASSLGSEQFF.

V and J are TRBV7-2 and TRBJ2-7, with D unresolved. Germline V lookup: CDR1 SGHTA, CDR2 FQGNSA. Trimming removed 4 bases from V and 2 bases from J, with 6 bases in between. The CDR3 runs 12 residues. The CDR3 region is CASSWRAYEQYF. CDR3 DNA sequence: TGTGCCAGCAGCTGGAGAGCCTACGAGCAGTACTTC.

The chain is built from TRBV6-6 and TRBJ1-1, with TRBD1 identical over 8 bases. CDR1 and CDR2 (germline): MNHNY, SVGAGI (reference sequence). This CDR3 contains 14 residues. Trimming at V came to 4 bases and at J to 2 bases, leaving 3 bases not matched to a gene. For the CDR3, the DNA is TGTGCCAGCAGTTCGACAGGGGAAAACACTGAAGCTTTCTTT. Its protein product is CASSSTGENTEAFF.

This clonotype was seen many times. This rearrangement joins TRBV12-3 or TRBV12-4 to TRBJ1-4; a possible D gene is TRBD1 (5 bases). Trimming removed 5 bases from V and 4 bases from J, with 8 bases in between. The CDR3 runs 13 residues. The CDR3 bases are TGTGCCAGCAGTAGGGACTTTAATGAAAAACTGTTTTTT. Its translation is CASSRDFNEKLFF.

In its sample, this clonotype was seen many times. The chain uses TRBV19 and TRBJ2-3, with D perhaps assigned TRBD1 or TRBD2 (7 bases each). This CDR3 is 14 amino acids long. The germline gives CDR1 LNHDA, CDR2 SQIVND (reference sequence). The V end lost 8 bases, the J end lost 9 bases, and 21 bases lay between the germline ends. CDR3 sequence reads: CASSRGGSGDTQYF. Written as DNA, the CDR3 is TGTGCCAGTTCCAGGGGGGGCTCAGGGGACACGCAGTATTTT.

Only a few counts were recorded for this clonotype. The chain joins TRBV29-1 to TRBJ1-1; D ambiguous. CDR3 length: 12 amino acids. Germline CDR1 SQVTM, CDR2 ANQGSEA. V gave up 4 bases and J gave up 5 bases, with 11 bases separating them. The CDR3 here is CSVGHGRTEAFF. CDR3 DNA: TGCAGCGTTGGACACGGTAGGACTGAAGCTTTCTTT.

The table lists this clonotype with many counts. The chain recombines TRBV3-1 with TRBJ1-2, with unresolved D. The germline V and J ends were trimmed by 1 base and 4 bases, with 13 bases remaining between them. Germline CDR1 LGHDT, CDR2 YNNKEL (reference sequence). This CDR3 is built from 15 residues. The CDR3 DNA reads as TGTGCCAGCAGCCAAGGGGGAGGCCCCTCCTATGGCTACACCTTC. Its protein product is CASSQGGGPSYGYTF.

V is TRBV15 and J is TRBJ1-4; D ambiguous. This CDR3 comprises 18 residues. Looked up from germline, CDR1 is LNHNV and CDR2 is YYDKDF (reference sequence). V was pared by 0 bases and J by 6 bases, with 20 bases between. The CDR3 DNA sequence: TGTGCCACCAGCAGAGATACGGAGAGGCTCTATCTCTATGAAAAACTGTTTTTT. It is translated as CATSRDTERLYLYEKLFF.

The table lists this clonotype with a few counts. The CDR3 here is CSARGGDTEAFF. The DNA for the CDR3 is TGCAGTGCTAGAGGCGGTGACACTGAAGCTTTCTTT. The chain joins TRBV20-1 to TRBJ1-1; D is unclear. V was shortened by 1 base and J by 3 bases, with 6 bases between the two germline ends. The CDR3 consists of 12 residues. Germline CDR1 reads DFQATT; CDR2 reads SNEGSKA (reference sequence).

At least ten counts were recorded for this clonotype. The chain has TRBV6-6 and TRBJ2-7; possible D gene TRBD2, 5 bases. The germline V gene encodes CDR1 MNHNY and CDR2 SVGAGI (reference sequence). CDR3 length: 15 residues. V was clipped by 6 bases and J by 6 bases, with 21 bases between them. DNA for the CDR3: TGTGCCAGCAGCGCTCTGACGTCTCCAGAGGGCGAGCAGTACTTC. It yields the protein CASSALTSPEGEQYF.

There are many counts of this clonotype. The CDR3 coding sequence is TGCGCCAGCAGTTCCGGGACAGCCTACGAGCAGTACTTC. Its translation: CASSSGTAYEQYF. The J gene is TRBJ2-7, the V gene TRBV5-1, with TRBD1 matching over 7 bases. CDR1 SGHRS and CDR2 YFSETQ come from the germline V gene. The junction had 4 bases not matched to a gene; V was cut back by 5 bases and J by 2 bases. This CDR3 contains 13 residues.

The CDR3 protein is CASSQGGTAMNTEAFF. The CDR3 DNA reads TGTGCCAGCAGCCAAGGTGGGACGGCCATGAACACTGAAGCTTTCTTT. The V call is TRBV3-1, the J call TRBJ1-1; perhaps TRBD1 as D (5 bases). The length of the CDR3 is 16 residues. V was trimmed by 1 base and J by 0 bases, leaving 12 bases between them. CDR1 and CDR2 from the germline V gene are LGHDT and YNNKEL (reference sequence). The whole variable domain, remainder taken from reference TRBV3-1 and TRBJ1-1, is DTAVSQTPKYLVTQMGNDKSIKCEQNLGHDTMYWYKQDSKKFLKIMFSYNNKELIINETVPNRFSPKSPDKAHLNLHINSLELGDSAVYFCASSQGGTAMNTEAFFGQGTRLTVV.

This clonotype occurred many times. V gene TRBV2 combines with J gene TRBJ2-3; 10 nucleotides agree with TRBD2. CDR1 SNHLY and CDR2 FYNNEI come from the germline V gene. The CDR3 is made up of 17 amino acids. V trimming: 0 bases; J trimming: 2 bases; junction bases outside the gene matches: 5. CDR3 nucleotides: TGTGCCAGCAGTGAAGCCGCTAGCGGGGGCCCCACAGATACGCAGTATTTT. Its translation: CASSEAASGGPTDTQYF.

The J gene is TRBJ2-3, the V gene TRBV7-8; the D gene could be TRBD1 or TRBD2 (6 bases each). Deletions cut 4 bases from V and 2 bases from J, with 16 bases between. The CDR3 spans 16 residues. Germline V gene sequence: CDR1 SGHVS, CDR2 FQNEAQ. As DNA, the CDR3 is TGTGCCAGCAGCTCGCCGGAGGGGGTCTACACAGATACGCAGTATTTT. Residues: CASSSPEGVYTDTQYF.

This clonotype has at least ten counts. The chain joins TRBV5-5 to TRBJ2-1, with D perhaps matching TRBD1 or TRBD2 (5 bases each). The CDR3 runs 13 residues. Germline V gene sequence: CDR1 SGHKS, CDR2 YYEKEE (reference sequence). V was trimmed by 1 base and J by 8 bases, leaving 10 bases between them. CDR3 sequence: CASSLPGPYEQFF. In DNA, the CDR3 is TGTGCCAGCAGCTTGCCGGGGCCCTATGAGCAGTTCTTC.

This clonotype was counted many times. In DNA, the CDR3 is TGTGCCTGGAGTAGGACAGGGCATCTCTATGGCTACACCTTC. This gives the protein CAWSRTGHLYGYTF. The gene calls are TRBV30 and TRBJ1-2; 8 nucleotides match TRBD1. V was clipped by 2 bases and J by 4 bases; unmatched bases: 6. The CDR3 totals 14 residues. The V gene's germline CDR1 is GTSNPN and CDR2 SVGIG (reference sequence).

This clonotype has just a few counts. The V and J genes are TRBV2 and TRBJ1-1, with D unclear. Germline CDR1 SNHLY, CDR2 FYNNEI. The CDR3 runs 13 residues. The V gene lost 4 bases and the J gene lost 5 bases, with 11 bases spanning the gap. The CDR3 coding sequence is TGTGCCAGCAGTGTAGGTCAAGGGACTGAAGCTTTCTTT. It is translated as CASSVGQGTEAFF. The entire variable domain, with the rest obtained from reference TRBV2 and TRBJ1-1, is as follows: EPEVTQTPSHQVTQMGQEVILRCVPISNHLYFYWYRQILGQKVEFLVSFYNNEISEKSEIFDDQFSVERPDGSNFTLKIRSTKLEDSAMYFCASSVGQGTEAFFGQGTRLTVV.

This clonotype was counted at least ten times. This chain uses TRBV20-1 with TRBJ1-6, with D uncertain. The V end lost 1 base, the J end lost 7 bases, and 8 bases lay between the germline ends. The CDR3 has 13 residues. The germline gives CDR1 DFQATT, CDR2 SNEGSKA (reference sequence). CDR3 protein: CSARANTNSPLHF. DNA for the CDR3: TGCAGTGCTAGAGCCAACACAAATTCACCCCTCCACTTT.

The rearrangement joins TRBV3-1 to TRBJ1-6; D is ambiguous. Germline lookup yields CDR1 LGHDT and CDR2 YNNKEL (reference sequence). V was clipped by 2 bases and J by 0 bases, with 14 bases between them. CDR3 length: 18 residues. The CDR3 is CASSQLPPQSSYNSPLHF. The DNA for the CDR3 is TGTGCCAGCAGCCAATTACCCCCACAGAGCTCCTATAATTCACCCCTCCACTTT.

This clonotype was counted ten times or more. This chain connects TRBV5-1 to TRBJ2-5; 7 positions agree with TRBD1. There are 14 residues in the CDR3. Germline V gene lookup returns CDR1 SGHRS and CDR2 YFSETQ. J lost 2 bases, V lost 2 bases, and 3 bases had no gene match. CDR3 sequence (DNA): TGCGCCAGCAGCTTCGGGACAGTGCAAGAGACCCAGTACTTC. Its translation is CASSFGTVQETQYF.

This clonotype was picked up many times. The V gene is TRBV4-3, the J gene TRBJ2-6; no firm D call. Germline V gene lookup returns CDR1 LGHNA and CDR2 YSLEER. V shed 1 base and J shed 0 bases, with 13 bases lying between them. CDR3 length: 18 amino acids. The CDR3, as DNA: TGCGCCAGCAGCCAAGTAATAGGGCCCAGCTCTGGGGCCAACGTCCTGACTTTC. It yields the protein CASSQVIGPSSGANVLTF.

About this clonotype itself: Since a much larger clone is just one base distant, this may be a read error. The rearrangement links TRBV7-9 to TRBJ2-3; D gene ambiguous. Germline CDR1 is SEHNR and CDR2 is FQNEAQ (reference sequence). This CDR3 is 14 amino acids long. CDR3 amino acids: CVSSLQDSTDTQYF. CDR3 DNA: TGTGTCAGCAGCTTACAAGACAGCACAGATACGCAGTATTTT.

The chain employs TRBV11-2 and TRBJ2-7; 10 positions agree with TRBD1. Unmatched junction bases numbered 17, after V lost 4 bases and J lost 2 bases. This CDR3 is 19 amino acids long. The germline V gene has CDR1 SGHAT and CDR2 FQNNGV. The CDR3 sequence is CASSSYRDRGRASAYEQYF. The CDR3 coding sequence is TGTGCCAGCAGCTCCTACCGGGACAGGGGAAGGGCAAGCGCCTACGAGCAGTACTTC.

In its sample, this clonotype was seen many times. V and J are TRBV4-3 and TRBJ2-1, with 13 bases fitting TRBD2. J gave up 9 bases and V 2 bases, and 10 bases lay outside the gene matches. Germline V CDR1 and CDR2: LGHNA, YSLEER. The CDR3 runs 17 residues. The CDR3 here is CASSQNQGLAGRVEQFF. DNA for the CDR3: TGCGCCAGCAGCCAAAATCAGGGACTAGCGGGACGTGTTGAGCAGTTCTTC.